This T cell receptor (beta chain) was identified during a study of blood T cells in healthy people across ages. About 10 milliliters of peripheral blood were drawn from each donor into EDTA-treated tubes. RNA extraction gave at least 5.5 micrograms of total RNA per sample. Combining a sample-barcoded 5' primer with a J-beta primer mix, a second PCR ran for 7 to 11 cycles. Each cDNA was tagged by a template-switch adaptor containing 12 random nucleotides. TCRdb reanalysed the 5' RACE reads using MiXCR and keeps one entry per CDR3 protein. The sample consists of about 1.6 million distinct CDR3 sequences, roughly 30% of them appearing once. V shed 9 bases and J shed 2 bases, with 14 bases lying between them. The CDR3 is 14 amino acids. Per germline, CDR1 MNHEY and CDR2 SMNVEV (reference sequence).

The clonotype comes from a woman in her twenties or thirties in good health. The rearrangement uses TRBV27 and TRBJ2-1, with unresolved D. The sequenced sample consisted of blood. The CDR3 reads CASSPDPPYNEQFF. The CDR3 DNA reads as TGTGCCAGTTCCCCGGACCCGCCCTACAATGAGCAGTTCTTC.